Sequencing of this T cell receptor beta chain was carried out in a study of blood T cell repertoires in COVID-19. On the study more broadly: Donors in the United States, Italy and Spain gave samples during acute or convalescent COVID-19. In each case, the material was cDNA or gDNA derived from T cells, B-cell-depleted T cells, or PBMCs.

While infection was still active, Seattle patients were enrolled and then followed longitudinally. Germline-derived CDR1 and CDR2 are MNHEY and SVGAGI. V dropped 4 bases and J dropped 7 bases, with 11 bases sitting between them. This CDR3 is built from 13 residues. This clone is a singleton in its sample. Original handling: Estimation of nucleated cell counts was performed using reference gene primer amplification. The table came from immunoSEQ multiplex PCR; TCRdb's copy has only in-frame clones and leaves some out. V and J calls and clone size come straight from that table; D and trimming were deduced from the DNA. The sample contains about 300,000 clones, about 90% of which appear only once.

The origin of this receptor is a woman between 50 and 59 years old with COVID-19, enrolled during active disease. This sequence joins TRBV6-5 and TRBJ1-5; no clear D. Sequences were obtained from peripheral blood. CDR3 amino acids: CASSSLTKQPQHF. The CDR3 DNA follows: TGTGCCAGCAGTTCCCTCACTAAACAGCCCCAGCATTTT.